The rows below give T cell receptor beta chains drawn from one sample of a study of beta chain features in type 1 diabetes. Here immunoSEQ multiplex PCR was the method, and the copy in TCRdb shows in-frame clones only, minus some. The sample holds some 140,000 clones, 9% seen once. Sequenced input: central memory CD4+ T cells from blood. Receptor source: a man aged 30 to 39 with type 1 diabetes. Each CDR3 is given with its conserved first and last residue. A D gene is named only where the DNA matches it firmly. Clone size is shown for a subset of rows, as once, few, many or a class of expanded clone.

clone_size: few; d_call: TRBD2; cdr3_length: 15; j_call: TRBJ2-5; v_call: TRBV7-3; cdr3_aa: CASSTRTSGVETQYF; cdr3_nt: TGTGCCAGCAGCACGAGGACTAGCGGGGTCGAGACCCAGTACTTC
clone_size: NA; d_call: TRBD1; cdr3_length: 15; j_call: TRBJ1-5; v_call: TRBV6-6; cdr3_aa: CASSYRDSSNQPQHF; cdr3_nt: TGTGCCAGCAGCTACCGGGACAGCTCAAATCAGCCCCAGCATTTT
clone_size: few; d_call: TRBD2; cdr3_length: 15; j_call: TRBJ2-1; v_call: TRBV2; cdr3_aa: CASRELAGARNEQFF; cdr3_nt: TGTGCCAGCAGGGAACTAGCGGGGGCGCGAAATGAGCAGTTCTTC
clone_size: few; d_call: NA; cdr3_length: 14; j_call: TRBJ1-3; v_call: TRBV30; cdr3_aa: CASHALNVGNTIYF; cdr3_nt: TGTGCCTCCCACGCACTGAACGTGGGAAACACCATATATTTT
clone_size: few; d_call: TRBD2; cdr3_length: 15; j_call: TRBJ2-3; v_call: TRBV5-1; cdr3_aa: CASSPAAGSTDTQYF; cdr3_nt: TGCGCCAGCAGCCCTGCAGCGGGGAGCACAGATACGCAGTATTTT
clone_size: few; d_call: TRBD2; cdr3_length: 17; j_call: TRBJ2-3; v_call: TRBV4-2; cdr3_aa: CASSQVLSGGARNTQYF; cdr3_nt: TGTGCCAGCAGCCAAGTCCTTTCCGGGGGGGCCAGAAATACGCAGTATTTT
clone_size: few; d_call: NA; cdr3_length: 16; j_call: TRBJ1-5; v_call: TRBV7-8; cdr3_aa: CASSTLWVAGNQPQHF; cdr3_nt: TGTGCCAGCAGCACCTTATGGGTAGCGGGCAATCAGCCCCAGCATTTT
clone_size: few; d_call: TRBD1; cdr3_length: 14; j_call: TRBJ1-5; v_call: TRBV30; cdr3_aa: CAWSHSGGYQPQHF; cdr3_nt: TGTGCCTGGAGTCACTCAGGGGGGTATCAGCCCCAGCATTTT
clone_size: NA; d_call: NA; cdr3_length: 13; j_call: TRBJ2-7; v_call: TRBV7-2; cdr3_aa: CASSKQITYEQYF; cdr3_nt: TGTGCCAGCAGCAAACAGATCACCTACGAGCAGTACTTC
clone_size: NA; d_call: TRBD2; cdr3_length: 14; j_call: TRBJ2-5; v_call: TRBV11-2; cdr3_aa: CASSPGGPQETQYF; cdr3_nt: TGTGCCAGCAGTCCGGGGGGTCCTCAAGAGACCCAGTACTTC
clone_size: NA; d_call: NA; cdr3_length: 15; j_call: TRBJ1-6; v_call: TRBV30; cdr3_aa: CAWSVIAGGDSPLHF; cdr3_nt: TGTGCCTGGAGTGTAATCGCCGGGGGGGATTCACCCCTCCACTTT
clone_size: NA; d_call: NA; cdr3_length: 13; j_call: TRBJ2-1; v_call: TRBV5-6; cdr3_aa: CASSFSGRNEQFF; cdr3_nt: TGTGCCAGCAGCTTTTCAGGGCGCAATGAGCAGTTCTTC
clone_size: NA; d_call: NA; cdr3_length: 14; j_call: TRBJ2-1; v_call: TRBV7-2; cdr3_aa: CASSLDRGYNEQFF; cdr3_nt: TGTGCCAGCAGCTTAGACCGGGGTTACAATGAGCAGTTCTTC
clone_size: few; d_call: NA; cdr3_length: 13; j_call: TRBJ1-1; v_call: TRBV5-1; cdr3_aa: CASSLGSEPWAFF; cdr3_nt: TGCGCCAGCAGCTTGGGGAGCGAGCCCTGGGCTTTCTTT
clone_size: NA; d_call: TRBD1; cdr3_length: 17; j_call: TRBJ1-4; v_call: TRBV15; cdr3_aa: CATSRGANRGRNEKLFF; cdr3_nt: TGTGCCACCAGCAGAGGGGCCAACAGGGGGCGCAATGAAAAACTGTTTTTT
clone_size: NA; d_call: NA; cdr3_length: 13; j_call: TRBJ1-1; v_call: TRBV2; cdr3_aa: CAASAGLDTEAFF; cdr3_nt: TGTGCCGCGTCCGCCGGTTTGGACACTGAAGCTTTCTTT
clone_size: few; d_call: NA; cdr3_length: 17; j_call: TRBJ2-5; v_call: TRBV4-2; cdr3_aa: CASSQVLLGGGGETQYF; cdr3_nt: TGTGCCAGCAGCCAAGTGTTGTTGGGGGGGGGCGGAGAGACCCAGTACTTC
clone_size: NA; d_call: TRBD2; cdr3_length: 16; j_call: TRBJ2-7; v_call: TRBV7-8; cdr3_aa: CASSLSIAGGLAEQYF; cdr3_nt: TGTGCCAGCAGCTTGTCTATAGCGGGGGGGCTGGCCGAGCAGTACTTC
clone_size: NA; d_call: NA; cdr3_length: 11; j_call: TRBJ1-1; v_call: TRBV6-5; cdr3_aa: CASSFGGEAFF; cdr3_nt: TGTGCCAGCAGTTTCGGGGGTGAAGCTTTCTTT
clone_size: few; d_call: NA; cdr3_length: 14; j_call: TRBJ2-3; v_call: TRBV11-1; cdr3_aa: CASSLAGGPDTQYF; cdr3_nt: TGTGCCAGCAGCTTAGCGGGGGGGCCAGATACGCAGTATTTT
clone_size: few; d_call: NA; cdr3_length: 12; j_call: TRBJ1-1; v_call: TRBV5-4; cdr3_aa: CASSPPNTEAFF; cdr3_nt: TGTGCCAGCAGCCCCCCTAACACTGAAGCTTTCTTT
clone_size: NA; d_call: NA; cdr3_length: 12; j_call: TRBJ1-2; v_call: TRBV7-9; cdr3_aa: CASSLPVYGYTF; cdr3_nt: TGTGCCAGCAGCTTACCCGTCTATGGCTACACCTTC
clone_size: NA; d_call: NA; cdr3_length: 13; j_call: TRBJ2-7; v_call: TRBV14; cdr3_aa: CASSPQRVGEQYF; cdr3_nt: TGTGCCAGCAGCCCCCAACGGGTAGGCGAGCAGTACTTC